This entry describes one T cell receptor (beta chain). Its antigen is still unknown. The sample comes from a study of blood T cells in healthy people across ages. Germline V gene data show CDR1 as DFQATT and CDR2 as SNEGSKA (reference sequence). This CDR3 has 14 residues. The V end lost 4 bases, the J end lost 8 bases, and 20 bases lay between the germline ends. Study observations and caveats: Strong correlation linked observed beta diversity and percent naive T cells. Per-million-T-cell TCR beta diversity fell roughly linearly with age.

Primed by a sample-barcoded 5' primer and a J-beta primer mix, a second PCR proceeded for roughly 7 to 11 cycles. There were at least 2.5 million CDR3-containing paired-end reads obtained from each sample. Each CDR3 protein is one row after TCRdb ran MiXCR on the 5' RACE reads. The data contain around 1,000,000 distinct CDR3 sequences, 20% to 25% of them singletons. The same specimen was also included in a second study, on T cells of mothers and their children.

The chain uses TRBV20-1 and TRBJ1-2; D not resolved. The source material was blood. This clonotype was obtained from a girl between 2 and 10 years old in good health. The CDR3 nucleotides are TGCAGTGCTATAATTCCTCGTGACTCGAGCGGCTACACCTTC. It translates to CSAIIPRDSSGYTF.